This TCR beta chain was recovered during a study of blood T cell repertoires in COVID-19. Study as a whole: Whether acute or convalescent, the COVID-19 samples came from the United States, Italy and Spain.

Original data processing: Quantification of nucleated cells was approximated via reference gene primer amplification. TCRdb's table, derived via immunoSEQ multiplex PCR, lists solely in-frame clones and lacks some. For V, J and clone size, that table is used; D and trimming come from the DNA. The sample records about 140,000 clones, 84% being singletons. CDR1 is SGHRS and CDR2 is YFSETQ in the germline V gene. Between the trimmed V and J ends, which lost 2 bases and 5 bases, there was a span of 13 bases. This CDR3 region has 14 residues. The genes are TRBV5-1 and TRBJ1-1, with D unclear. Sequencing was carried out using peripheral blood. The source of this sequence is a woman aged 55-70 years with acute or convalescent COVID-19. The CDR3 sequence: CASSFSESWTEAFF. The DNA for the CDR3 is TGCGCCAGCAGCTTCTCAGAATCGTGGACTGAAGCTTTCTTT.